These 15 T cell receptor beta chains were sequenced from one sample in a study of PD-L1 blockade in urothelial cancer. The data were produced by immunoSEQ multiplex PCR, yet TCRdb's version contains in-frame clones alone and is incomplete. The repertoire holds about 55,000 clones, with about 80% as singletons. Specimen: PBMCs, collected around atezolizumab (anti-PD-L1) treatment. The source is a man in his 70s with urothelial cancer.

The CDR3 sequence: CASSLDPHRGGHEQFF. CDR3 sequence (DNA): TGTGCCAGCAGCTTAGATCCACACAGGGGGGGGCATGAGCAGTTCTTC. The J gene is TRBJ2-1, the V gene TRBV11-3; possibly TRBD1 for D (8 bases). This CDR3 has 16 residues. V was shortened by 0 bases and J by 8 bases, with 17 bases between the two germline ends. Germline CDR1 SGHNT, CDR2 YENEEA.

J is TRBJ2-3 and V is TRBV10-3; D not resolved. V lost 3 bases, J lost 8 bases, and 9 bases lay in between. This CDR3 is 12 amino acids long. The germline V gene has CDR1 ENHRY and CDR2 SYGVKD. The CDR3 reads CAISENTGTQYF. The CDR3, as DNA: TGTGCCATCAGTGAAAATACCGGTACGCAGTATTTT.

This chain connects TRBV7-2 to TRBJ1-2; D unresolved. V lost 1 base to trimming and J lost 1 base, with 7 bases between them. This CDR3 has 14 amino acids. The V gene's germline CDR1 is SGHTA and CDR2 FQGNSA. CDR3 in DNA: TGTGCCAGCAGCTTAGTGAACGGTAACTATGGCTACACCTTC. It codes for CASSLVNGNYGYTF.

This clone was detected only once. At one of its ends the junction is not consistent with the germline gene, which may arise from a read error. The rearrangement joins TRBV11-2 to TRBJ1-6; TRBD1 matches 10 bases. This CDR3 has 15 residues. The germline V gene has CDR1 SGHAT and CDR2 FQNNGV. This CDR3 is CASSPTGGRSSLLHF. As DNA, the CDR3 is TGTGCCAGCAGCCCGACAGGGGGCAGGAGTTCACTCCTCCACTTT.

J is TRBJ2-1 and V is TRBV5-6, with a possible D match to TRBD2 (6 bases). Germline V gives CDR1 SGHDT, CDR2 YYEEEE. This CDR3 is built from 17 residues. Trimming removed 0 bases at V and 1 base at J, with 14 bases between. This CDR3 reads CASSLGVSGLSYNEQFF. DNA for the CDR3: TGTGCCAGCAGCTTGGGGGTGAGCGGGCTGTCCTACAATGAGCAGTTCTTC. Full variable domain (rest looked up from reference TRBV5-6 and TRBJ2-1): DAGVTQSPTHLIKTRGQQVTLRCSPKSGHDTVSWYQQALGQGPQFIFQYYEEEERQRGNFPDRFSGHQFPNYSSELNVNALLLGDSALYLCASSLGVSGLSYNEQFFGPGTRLTVL.

The chain uses TRBV5-4 and TRBJ1-2; D is unresolved. Trimming pared 0 bases from V and 6 bases from J, leaving 12 bases between. The CDR3 consists of 14 residues. CDR1 SGHNT and CDR2 YYREEE come from the germline V gene (reference sequence). The CDR3 nucleotides are TGTGCCAGCAGCTTGGCCCGAGAGAAACATGGCTACACCTTC. Amino acids: CASSLAREKHGYTF.

The V call is TRBV10-1, the J call TRBJ1-3; no definite D call. CDR3 length: 14 amino acids. Germline values: CDR1 WNHNN, CDR2 SYGVQD (reference sequence). The ends were cut back, 3 bases at V and 0 bases at J, with 6 bases in the middle. CDR3 region: CASSEDYSGNTIYF. CDR3 nucleotides: TGCGCCAGCAGTGAAGACTACTCTGGAAACACCATATATTTT.

This clone was detected only a few times. The chain uses TRBV2 and TRBJ2-1, with 7 bases lining up with TRBD2. In germline, CDR1 is SNHLY, CDR2 FYNNEI. V lost 8 bases to trimming and J lost 2 bases; unmatched junction nucleotides: 12. This CDR3 spans 16 amino acids. In DNA form, the CDR3 reads TGTGCCAGCTCCGAACGCGGGAGATCCCCCTACAATGAGCAGTTCTTC. Translation gives CASSERGRSPYNEQFF.

The chain couples TRBV10-3 to TRBJ2-7; TRBD2 matches 10 bases. Germline trimming cut 6 bases from V and 3 bases from J; bases unmatched to any gene: 5. This CDR3 region has 14 residues. The germline gives CDR1 ENHRY, CDR2 SYGVKD. CDR3 coding DNA: TGTGCCATCAGGGGGACTAGCGAGTTCTACGAGCAGTACTTC. Encoded protein: CAIRGTSEFYEQYF.

The rearrangement links TRBV19 to TRBJ2-1; D possibly corresponds to TRBD1 (6 bases). The CDR3 is 13 amino acids. CDR1 LNHDA and CDR2 SQIVND come from the germline V gene (reference sequence). Trimming cost V 3 bases and J 7 bases, with 10 bases left between them. This chain's CDR3 is CASSIGQTNEQFF. As DNA, the CDR3 is TGTGCCAGTAGTATTGGACAGACGAATGAGCAGTTCTTC.

The rearrangement joins TRBV5-4 to TRBJ2-3, with 8 bases matching TRBD2. The V and J ends lost 4 bases and 6 bases, in that order; junction bases with no gene match: 7. The CDR3 covers 14 residues. Per germline, CDR1 SGHNT and CDR2 YYREEE (reference sequence). Here the CDR3 reads CASSRGLAGDTQYF. As DNA, the CDR3 is TGTGCCAGCAGCAGAGGACTAGCAGGGGATACGCAGTATTTT.

This chain links TRBV27 with TRBJ2-3; TRBD2 aligns across 13 bases. This CDR3 has 18 amino acids. Germline CDR1 is MNHEY and CDR2 is SMNVEV (reference sequence). The junction had 6 bases not matched to a gene; V was cut back by 3 bases and J by 0 bases. The CDR3 coding sequence is TGTGCCAGCAGTTTCCAGGGACTAGCGGGAACCAGCACAGATACGCAGTATTTT. It translates to CASSFQGLAGTSTDTQYF.

This sequence joins TRBV6-5 and TRBJ1-6, with D uncertain. CDR3 length equals 13 residues. V dropped 6 bases and J dropped 6 bases, with 9 bases sitting between them. Germline assignment: CDR1 MNHEY and CDR2 SVGAGI. The CDR3 sequence is CASSLRLNSPLHF. CDR3 in DNA: TGTGCCAGCAGCCTACGACTTAATTCACCCCTCCACTTT.

V usage is TRBV18 and J usage is TRBJ1-3, with 9 bases aligning to TRBD1. The germline gives CDR1 KGHSH, CDR2 LQKENI. Germline trimming cut 4 bases from V and 3 bases from J; bases unmatched to any gene: 4. The CDR3 sequence is 15 residues long. The CDR3 bases are TGTGCCAGCTCACGCCGGACAGGGGATGGAAACACCATATATTTT. It codes for CASSRRTGDGNTIYF.

V usage is TRBV28 and J usage is TRBJ2-4; 9 bases are shared with TRBD1. The germline V gene has CDR1 MDHEN and CDR2 SYDVKM. The V segment lost 5 bases and the J segment 8 bases; nucleotides outside the gene matches: 4. The CDR3 consists of 13 residues. The CDR3 DNA reads as TGTGCCAGCAGTCGACAGGGGGGGTACATTCAGTACTTC. It specifies CASSRQGGYIQYF.